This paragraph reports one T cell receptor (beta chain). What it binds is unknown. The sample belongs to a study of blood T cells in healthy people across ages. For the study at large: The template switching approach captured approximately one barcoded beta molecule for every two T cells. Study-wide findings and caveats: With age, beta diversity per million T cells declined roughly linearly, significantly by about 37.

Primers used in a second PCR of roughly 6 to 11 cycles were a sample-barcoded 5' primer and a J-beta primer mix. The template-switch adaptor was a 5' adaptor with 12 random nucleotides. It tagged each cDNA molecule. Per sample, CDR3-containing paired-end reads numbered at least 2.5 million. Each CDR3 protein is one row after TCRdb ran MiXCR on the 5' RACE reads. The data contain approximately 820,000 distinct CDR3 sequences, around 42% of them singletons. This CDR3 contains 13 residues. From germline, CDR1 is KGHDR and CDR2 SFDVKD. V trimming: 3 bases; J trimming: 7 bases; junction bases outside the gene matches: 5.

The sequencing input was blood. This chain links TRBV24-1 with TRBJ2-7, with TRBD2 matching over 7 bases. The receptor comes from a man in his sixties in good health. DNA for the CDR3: TGTGCCACCAGTGATCGGCGGGGGATAGAGCAGTACTTC. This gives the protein CATSDRRGIEQYF.